The 23 T cell receptor beta chains presented below share a single source sample, sequenced in a study of blood T cell repertoires in COVID-19. Only in-frame clones appear in the TCRdb table, and some are missing; sequencing was by immunoSEQ multiplex PCR. Of hundreds of thousands of clones in the sample, roughly nine tenths were seen once. The specimen was peripheral blood. The receptors were gathered from a woman aged 50 to 60 with COVID-19, enrolled during active disease.

The J gene is TRBJ1-1, the V gene TRBV5-6; 8 bases line up with TRBD1. The CDR3 length is 14 residues. Trimming removed 3 bases from V and 3 bases from J; junction bases left unmatched: 4. Germline V gene sequence: CDR1 SGHDT, CDR2 YYEEEE. In DNA form, the CDR3 reads TGTGCCAGCAGCTCGAGACAGGGGTACACTGAAGCTTTCTTT. This codes for CASSSRQGYTEAFF.

The V and J genes are TRBV28 and TRBJ2-5; D is unresolved. The CDR3 spans 13 residues. Germline V gene sequence: CDR1 MDHEN, CDR2 SYDVKM. Trimming removed 6 bases from V and 1 base from J, with 9 bases in between. This chain's CDR3 is CASRTPSQETQYF. The CDR3 DNA sequence: TGTGCCAGCAGGACTCCGTCCCAAGAGACCCAGTACTTC. Variable domain in full (rest from reference TRBV28 and TRBJ2-5): DVKVTQSSRYLVKRTGEKVFLECVQDMDHENMFWYRQDPGLGLRLIYFSYDVKMKEKGDIPEGYSVSREKKERFSLILESASTNQTSMYLCASRTPSQETQYFGPGTRLLVL.

This rearrangement joins TRBV30 to TRBJ1-2; 7 bases line up with TRBD1. V trimming: 1 base; J trimming: 1 base; junction bases outside the gene matches: 6. The CDR3 is made up of 15 amino acids. Germline CDR1 GTSNPN, CDR2 SVGIG (reference sequence). CDR3 loop: CAWSDGTDFNYGYTF. The CDR3 DNA reads as TGTGCCTGGAGTGACGGGACAGACTTTAACTATGGCTACACCTTC.

The chain employs TRBV18 and TRBJ2-1; the D is unclear. CDR3 length: 14 residues. V was trimmed by 4 bases and J by 0 bases, leaving 7 bases between them. The V gene's germline CDR1 is KGHSH and CDR2 LQKENI. The CDR3 region is CASSRSPSYNEQFF. CDR3 in DNA: TGTGCCAGCTCACGAAGCCCCTCCTACAATGAGCAGTTCTTC.

This clone was observed a handful of times. The chain carries TRBV3-1 (or the pseudogene TRBV3-2) and TRBJ1-4, with 9 bases that match TRBD1. The germline CDR1 and CDR2 sequences are LGHDT and YNNKEL (reference sequence). After removal of 4 bases from V and 6 bases from J, the junction contained 15 bases not matched to a gene. The CDR3 covers 18 residues. As DNA, the CDR3 is TGTGCCAGCAGCCCAACGACCCTACAGGGGGCCCAGGATGAAAAACTGTTTTTT. This translates into CASSPTTLQGAQDEKLFF.

The chain recombines TRBV28 with TRBJ2-1; D possibly corresponds to TRBD2 (5 bases). CDR3 length equals 13 residues. V shed 3 bases and J shed 10 bases, with 13 bases lying between them. CDR1 and CDR2 from the germline V gene are MDHEN and SYDVKM. CDR3 loop: CASSLRVPREQFF. CDR3 DNA: TGTGCCAGCAGTTTGAGGGTCCCGCGCGAGCAGTTCTTC. Together with reference TRBV28 and TRBJ2-1, the CDR3 gives the full variable domain: DVKVTQSSRYLVKRTGEKVFLECVQDMDHENMFWYRQDPGLGLRLIYFSYDVKMKEKGDIPEGYSVSREKKERFSLILESASTNQTSMYLCASSLRVPREQFFGPGTRLTVL.

This clone was observed a handful of times. V and J are TRBV2 and TRBJ2-2, with unresolved D. CDR3 size: 14 residues. CDR1 SNHLY and CDR2 FYNNEI come from the germline V gene. Trimming removed 4 bases at V and 1 base at J, with 7 bases between. CDR3 protein: CASSAQMNTGELFF. DNA of the CDR3: TGTGCCAGCAGTGCACAGATGAACACCGGGGAGCTGTTTTTT.

This sequence joins TRBV18 and TRBJ2-2; D is perhaps TRBD2 (7 bases). Trimming cost V 6 bases and J 5 bases, with 19 bases left between them. The CDR3 consists of 16 residues. CDR1 is KGHSH, CDR2 LQKENI, per germline. As DNA, the CDR3 is TGTGCCAGCTCGCCCCTCCCGGGGGGCGGAACCGGGGAGCTGTTTTTT. It specifies CASSPLPGGGTGELFF.

The V gene is TRBV4-1, the J gene TRBJ2-7; D perhaps matches TRBD2 (6 bases). Trimming took off 0 bases at V and 2 bases at J, with 17 bases between the two ends. The CDR3 totals 17 residues. The germline V gene has CDR1 MGHRA and CDR2 YSYEKL. The DNA for the CDR3 is TGCGCCAGCAGCCAAGATTCGGCCTTCGGGAGAACCTACGAGCAGTACTTC. It specifies CASSQDSAFGRTYEQYF.

V gene TRBV2 combines with J gene TRBJ2-3, with TRBD2 as a possible D gene (6 bases). V was pared by 5 bases and J by 2 bases, with 11 bases between. The CDR3 sequence is 14 residues long. Germline V CDR1 and CDR2: SNHLY, FYNNEI. Written as DNA, the CDR3 is TGTGCCAGCAGTCCAGGGACTGCCACAGATACGCAGTATTTT. The encoded protein is CASSPGTATDTQYF. Variable domain in full (rest from reference TRBV2 and TRBJ2-3): EPEVTQTPSHQVTQMGQEVILRCVPISNHLYFYWYRQILGQKVEFLVSFYNNEISEKSEIFDDQFSVERPDGSNFTLKIRSTKLEDSAMYFCASSPGTATDTQYFGPGTRLTVL.

In the case of this clone: At the DNA level, this CDR3 is encoded by other sequences in the same sample as well. The gene calls are TRBV12-3 or TRBV12-4 and TRBJ2-1; D perhaps matches TRBD2 (5 bases). Trimming took 3 bases from V and 13 from J, leaving 10 bases between them. The CDR3 has 11 amino acids. The CDR3 is CASSLRVEQFF. For the CDR3, the DNA is TGTGCCAGCAGTTTGCGGGTGGAACAGTTCTTC.

The V and J genes are TRBV6-5 and TRBJ1-2; 8 nucleotides line up with TRBD1. The length of the CDR3 is 12 residues. The V gene's germline CDR1 is MNHEY and CDR2 SVGAGI. J gave up 8 bases and V 6 bases, and 5 bases lay outside the gene matches. CDR3 sequence (DNA): TGTGCCAGCAGCCCAGGGGGCGCAGGCTACACCTTC. Residues: CASSPGGAGYTF.

This clone was detected a few times. This chain uses TRBV19 with TRBJ1-2, with a tentative D call TRBD1 (5 bases). The CDR3 covers 16 residues. CDR1 is LNHDA, CDR2 SQIVND, per germline (reference sequence). V lost 2 bases and J lost 1, with 14 bases in between. The CDR3 loop is CASSISLSGGNYGYTF. In DNA, the CDR3 is TGTGCCAGTAGTATATCCCTCTCGGGGGGTAACTATGGCTACACCTTC. Full variable domain (outside the CDR3, taken from reference TRBV19 and TRBJ1-2): DGGITQSPKYLFRKEGQNVTLSCEQNLNHDAMYWYRQDPGQGLRLIYYSQIVNDFQKGDIAEGYSVSREKKESFPLTVTSAQKNPTAFYLCASSISLSGGNYGYTFGSGTRLTVV.

The chain employs TRBV2 and TRBJ1-2; the match to TRBD1 covers 7 bases. CDR1 is SNHLY, CDR2 FYNNEI, per germline. The CDR3 covers 14 residues. Trimming took 3 bases from V and 4 from J; bases not matched to a gene: 5. The CDR3: CASSDGGQIYGYTF. CDR3 DNA: TGTGCCAGCAGTGATGGGGGACAGATCTATGGCTACACCTTC.

V and J are TRBV19 and TRBJ2-7; tentative D call: TRBD1 (6 bases). The CDR3 runs 15 residues. V lost 4 bases and J 9 bases, leaving 22 bases between the germline ends. CDR1 is LNHDA, CDR2 SQIVND, per germline (reference sequence). The CDR3 sequence is CASSTQGQGGSRQYF. The CDR3, as DNA: TGTGCCAGTAGTACACAGGGTCAAGGGGGATCGCGGCAGTACTTC.

V is TRBV12-5 and J is TRBJ1-1, with 7 nucleotides matching TRBD1. The V segment lost 2 bases and the J segment 4 bases; nucleotides outside the gene matches: 7. The length of the CDR3 is 15 residues. CDR1 and CDR2 from the germline V gene are LGHNT and FRNRAP. The CDR3 spells CASGLLSGGFTEAFF. The CDR3 region has the DNA TGTGCTAGTGGTTTGCTCTCAGGGGGTTTCACTGAAGCTTTCTTT. Full variable domain (missing parts from reference TRBV12-5 and TRBJ1-1): DARVTQTPRHKVTEMGQEVTMRCQPILGHNTVFWYRQTMMQGLELLAYFRNRAPLDDSGMPKDRFSAEMPDATLATLKIQPSEPRDSAVYFCASGLLSGGFTEAFFGQGTRLTVV.

This chain links TRBV27 with TRBJ1-1; 8 bases match TRBD1. The CDR3 has 15 residues. V shed 2 bases and J 3 bases; nucleotides not matched to a gene: 5. Germline V lookup: CDR1 MNHEY, CDR2 SMNVEV (reference sequence). CDR3 sequence: CASSLTGGGDTEAFF. The CDR3 DNA follows: TGTGCCAGCAGTTTAACAGGGGGAGGGGACACTGAAGCTTTCTTT.

The chain is built from TRBV7-9 and TRBJ2-7; maybe TRBD2 (7 bases). The CDR3 spans 14 residues. Germline CDR1 and CDR2: SEHNR and FQNEAQ (reference sequence). V lost 5 bases, J lost 7 bases, and 18 bases lay in between. As DNA, the CDR3 is TGTGCCAGCAGCCCGGGGGGCGAGGAGGGAGAGCAGTACTTC. Translating it yields CASSPGGEEGEQYF.

This clone was recorded a few times. This chain links TRBV6-1 with TRBJ1-2; D unclear. The CDR3 spans 13 residues. Germline CDR1 is MNHNS and CDR2 is SASEGT. V lost 0 bases and J 7 bases, leaving 9 bases between the germline ends. The CDR3, as DNA: TGTGCCAGCAGTGAAGCGAAGCGGGCTGGCTACACCTTC. Translated: CASSEAKRAGYTF.

This chain connects TRBV11-2 to TRBJ1-4, with D perhaps matching TRBD1 (5 bases). This CDR3 has 16 amino acids. Trimming removed 4 bases from V and 2 bases from J, with 14 bases in between. Germline V lookup: CDR1 SGHAT, CDR2 FQNNGV. In DNA form, the CDR3 reads TGTGCCAGCAGCTCCGTGGGGGGGTGGACTAATGAAAAACTGTTTTTT. It encodes CASSSVGGWTNEKLFF.

V gene TRBV27 combines with J gene TRBJ2-5, with 12 bases identical to TRBD1. Germline CDR1 MNHEY, CDR2 SMNVEV (reference sequence). The V gene end was trimmed by 10 bases and the J gene end by 5 bases; junction bases not matched to a gene: 8. This CDR3 region has 14 residues. The CDR3 bases are TGTGCCACCCGGGACAGGGGGCGCGGGGAGACCCAGTACTTC. Translating it yields CATRDRGRGETQYF.

This chain connects TRBV7-2 to TRBJ2-2, with a possible D match to TRBD1 (6 bases). The CDR3 spans 15 residues. Germline V lookup: CDR1 SGHTA, CDR2 FQGNSA. Trimming removed 2 bases from V and 6 bases from J, with 13 bases in between. The CDR3 region is CASSLLAGVPGELFF. The CDR3 DNA reads as TGTGCCAGCAGCTTATTAGCAGGGGTCCCCGGGGAGCTGTTTTTT.

This clone appeared a single time. The rearrangement uses TRBV10-3 and TRBJ2-2; 9 positions match TRBD2. CDR3 length: 16 amino acids. Germline assignment: CDR1 ENHRY and CDR2 SYGVKD. J was trimmed by 2 bases and V by 2 bases; bases with no gene match: 3. CDR3 nucleotide sequence: TGTGCCATCAGTGAGCGCGGGGGGGCTAACACCGGGGAGCTGTTTTTT. Its translation is CAISERGGANTGELFF.